This is a list of T cell receptor beta chains from one sample in a study of cytomegalovirus exposure and HLA in healthy donors. TCRdb's copy holds only in-frame clones and misses some; the assay was immunoSEQ multiplex PCR. The table records fewer than 250,000 clones, 75% of them present only once. The sample comprised PBMCs. The receptors here all came from a woman in her 30s in good health and CMV-seronegative. Both conserved end residues are part of each CDR3. The order of the fields is V gene, J gene, D gene, clone size, CDR3 protein, CDR3 DNA. D genes are given only for firm matches. Part of the rows lack a size; the others show once, few, many or a class for expanded clones.

V: TRBV9; J: TRBJ2-3; D: TRBD2; size: few; CDR3: CASSVQPGLADRTDTQYF; DNA: TGTGCCAGCAGCGTCCAACCGGGACTAGCAGACCGCACAGATACGCAGTATTTT
V: TRBV7-3; J: TRBJ1-1; D: .; size: few; CDR3: CASSLTGGANTEAFF; DNA: TGTGCCAGCAGCTTAACGGGTGGGGCGAATACTGAAGCTTTCTTT
V: TRBV4-2; J: TRBJ2-7; D: TRBD2; size: .; CDR3: CASSQETSESYEQYF; DNA: TGTGCCAGCAGCCAAGAAACTAGCGAGTCCTACGAGCAGTACTTC
V: TRBV27; J: TRBJ2-2; D: .; size: .; CDR3: CASSQSVVGAVTGELFF; DNA: TGTGCCAGCAGTCAATCCGTGGTGGGGGCGGTTACCGGGGAGCTGTTTTTT
V: TRBV25-1; J: TRBJ1-2; D: .; size: .; CDR3: CASSDNRYGYTF; DNA: TGTGCCAGCAGTGATAATCGTTATGGCTACACCTTC
V: TRBV6-1; J: TRBJ2-3; D: .; size: .; CDR3: CASSEATSWKDTQYF; DNA: TGTGCCAGCAGTGAAGCAACTAGCTGGAAAGATACGCAGTATTTT
V: TRBV5-1; J: TRBJ2-3; D: TRBD1; size: few; CDR3: CASSFWDSSTDTQYF; DNA: TGCGCCAGCAGCTTTTGGGACAGTAGCACAGATACGCAGTATTTT
V: TRBV27; J: TRBJ1-2; D: .; size: .; CDR3: CASSLQGNYGYTF; DNA: TGTGCCAGCAGTTTACAGGGGAACTATGGCTACACCTTC
V: TRBV7-9; J: TRBJ1-4; D: .; size: .; CDR3: CASSLATGPNEKLFF; DNA: TGTGCCAGCAGCTTAGCGACAGGACCTAATGAAAAACTGTTTTTT
V: TRBV6-1; J: TRBJ1-6; D: .; size: .; CDR3: CASSDQTEYNSPLHF; DNA: TGTGCCAGCAGTGATCAGACAGAGTATAATTCACCCCTCCACTTT
V: TRBV29-1; J: TRBJ2-3; D: .; size: few; CDR3: CSVVAQSTDTQYF; DNA: TGCAGCGTTGTTGCCCAGAGCACAGATACGCAGTATTTT
V: TRBV19; J: TRBJ2-5; D: TRBD1; size: .; CDR3: CASSTQTGGETQYF; DNA: TGTGCCAGTAGTACCCAGACAGGGGGGGAGACCCAGTACTTC
V: TRBV19; J: TRBJ2-7; D: TRBD2; size: few; CDR3: CASKIRGGSYEQYF; DNA: TGTGCCAGTAAAATACGGGGAGGGAGTTACGAGCAGTACTTC
V: TRBV30; J: TRBJ1-5; D: .; size: .; CDR3: CAWRESKYSNQPQHF; DNA: TGTGCCTGGAGGGAGTCAAAATATAGCAATCAGCCCCAGCATTTT
V: TRBV7-9; J: TRBJ2-4; D: TRBD1; size: .; CDR3: CSSSPSRGQRGFSKNIQYF; DNA: TGTTCCAGCAGCCCCTCCAGGGGACAGAGGGGGTTCTCCAAAAACATTCAGTACTTC
V: TRBV27; J: TRBJ2-1; D: TRBD1; size: .; CDR3: CASSLPDRAGEQFF; DNA: TGTGCCAGCAGTTTACCGGACAGGGCGGGTGAGCAGTTCTTC
V: TRBV21-1; J: TRBJ1-4; D: .; size: .; CDR3: CASSHGRDSEKLFF; DNA: TGTGCCAGCAGCCATGGTCGGGACAGCGAAAAACTGTTTTTT
V: TRBV14; J: TRBJ1-1; D: .; size: .; CDR3: CASSSDPDWWGGAFF; DNA: TGTGCCAGCAGCTCTGACCCCGACTGGTGGGGCGGAGCTTTCTTT
V: TRBV4-2; J: TRBJ2-3; D: TRBD2; size: few; CDR3: CASSQEWRGLAVDTQYF; DNA: TGTGCCAGCAGCCAAGAATGGCGGGGACTAGCCGTAGATACGCAGTATTTT
V: TRBV7-6; J: TRBJ2-4; D: .; size: once; CDR3: CASSPGGAAKNIQYF; DNA: TGTGCCAGCAGCCCCGGAGGGGCAGCCAAAAACATTCAGTACTTC
V: TRBV30; J: TRBJ2-5; D: .; size: .; CDR3: CAWSVTLCLGDRVGPYQETQYF; DNA: TGTGCCTGGAGTGTAACCCTGTGTTTGGGAGACCGGGTCGGGCCGTACCAAGAGACCCAGTACTTC
V: TRBV9; J: TRBJ2-1; D: TRBD2; size: .; CDR3: CASSVGGSSSYNEQFF; DNA: TGTGCCAGCAGCGTAGGCGGGAGCAGCTCCTACAATGAGCAGTTCTTC
V: TRBV5-1; J: TRBJ2-7; D: TRBD2; size: .; CDR3: CASSSAGTSNEQYF; DNA: TGCGCCAGCAGCTCCGCCGGGACTAGCAACGAGCAGTACTTC
V: TRBV6-5; J: TRBJ1-6; D: .; size: .; CDR3: CASREGRRGNSPLHF; DNA: TGTGCCAGCAGGGAGGGTAGGCGAGGGAATTCACCCCTCCACTTT